A single T cell receptor (beta chain) is shown here with its context. TCRbeta library preparation incorporated unique molecular identifiers. TCRdb used MiXCR to reprocess the PCR reads, holding one entry per CDR3 protein. This sample has roughly 190,000 distinct CDR3 sequences, with less than 15% found just once. Unmatched junction bases numbered 10, after V lost 0 bases and J lost 4 bases. The germline V gene encodes CDR1 DFQATT and CDR2 SNEGSKA (reference sequence). The CDR3 extends over 16 amino acids. These data belong to a study of T-cell reconstitution after alpha-beta-depleted transplantation in children.

This receptor was obtained from a human donor who donated a stem cell graft to a child with acute lymphoblastic leukemia. V usage is TRBV20-1 and J usage is TRBJ1-2, with 8 bases that match TRBD1. The sequences come from PBMCs from the stem cell graft donor, collected from the stem cell graft. This chain's CDR3 is CSARERGQAMGYGYTF. The CDR3, as DNA: TGCAGTGCTAGAGAGAGGGGACAGGCGATGGGCTATGGCTACACCTTC.